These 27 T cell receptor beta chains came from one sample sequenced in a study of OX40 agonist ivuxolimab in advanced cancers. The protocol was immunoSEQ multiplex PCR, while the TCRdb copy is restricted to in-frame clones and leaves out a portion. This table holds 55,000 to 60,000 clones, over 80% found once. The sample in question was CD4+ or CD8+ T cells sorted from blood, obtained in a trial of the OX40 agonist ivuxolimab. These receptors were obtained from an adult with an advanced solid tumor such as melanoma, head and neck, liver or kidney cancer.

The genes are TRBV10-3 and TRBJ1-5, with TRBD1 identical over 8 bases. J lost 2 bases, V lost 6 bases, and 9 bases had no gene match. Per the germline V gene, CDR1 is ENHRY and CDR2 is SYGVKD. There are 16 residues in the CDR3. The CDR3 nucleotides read TGTGCCATCAGCGACGGACAGGGCGGTGGCAATCAGCCCCAGCATTTT. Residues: CAISDGQGGGNQPQHF.

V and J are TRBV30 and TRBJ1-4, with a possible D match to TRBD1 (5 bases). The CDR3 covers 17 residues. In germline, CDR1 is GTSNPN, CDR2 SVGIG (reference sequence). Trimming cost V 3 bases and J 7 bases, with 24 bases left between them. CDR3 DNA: TGTGCCTGGAGCCCAAGGTCGGGACCCCGAGTCGGTGAAAAACTGTTTTTT. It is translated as CAWSPRSGPRVGEKLFF.

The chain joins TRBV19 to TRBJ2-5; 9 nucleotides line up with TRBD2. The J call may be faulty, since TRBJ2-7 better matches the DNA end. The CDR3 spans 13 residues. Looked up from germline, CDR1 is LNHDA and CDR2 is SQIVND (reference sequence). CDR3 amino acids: CASKVAGALEQYF. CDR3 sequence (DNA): TGTGCCAGTAAGGTAGCGGGAGCCCTCGAGCAGTACTTC.

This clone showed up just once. CDR3 residues: CASRIGTDNEQFF. The CDR3 DNA reads as TGCGCCAGCCGGATAGGGACCGACAATGAGCAGTTCTTC. The chain uses TRBV5-1 and TRBJ2-1; D possibly uses TRBD1 or TRBD2 (5 bases each). The CDR3 extends over 13 amino acids. The ends were cut back, 7 bases at V and 5 bases at J, with 13 bases in the middle. CDR1 and CDR2 from the germline V gene are SGHRS and YFSETQ.

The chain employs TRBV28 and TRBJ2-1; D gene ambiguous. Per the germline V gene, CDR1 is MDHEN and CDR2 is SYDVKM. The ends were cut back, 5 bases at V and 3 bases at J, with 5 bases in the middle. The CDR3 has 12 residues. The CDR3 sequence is CASSLYYNEQFF. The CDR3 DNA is TGTGCCAGCAGTCTATACTACAATGAGCAGTTCTTC.

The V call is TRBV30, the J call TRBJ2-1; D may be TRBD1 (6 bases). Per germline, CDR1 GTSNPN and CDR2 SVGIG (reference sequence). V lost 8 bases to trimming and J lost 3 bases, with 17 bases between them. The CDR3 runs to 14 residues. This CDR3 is CAVTRGRIYNEQFF. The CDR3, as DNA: TGTGCCGTAACTAGGGGGAGAATCTACAATGAGCAGTTCTTC.

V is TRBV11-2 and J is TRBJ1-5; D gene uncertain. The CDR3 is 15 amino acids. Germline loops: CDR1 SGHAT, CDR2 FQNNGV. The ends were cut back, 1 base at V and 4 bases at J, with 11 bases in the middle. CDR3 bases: TGTGCCAGCAGCTTAGGCTTCGGAGGGAATCAGCCCCAGCATTTT. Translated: CASSLGFGGNQPQHF.

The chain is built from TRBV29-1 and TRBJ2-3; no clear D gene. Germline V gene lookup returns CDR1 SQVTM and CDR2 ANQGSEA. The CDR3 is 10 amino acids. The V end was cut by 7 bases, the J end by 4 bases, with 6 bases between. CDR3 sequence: CSATSDTQYF. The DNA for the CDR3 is TGCAGCGCAACTTCAGATACGCAGTATTTT.

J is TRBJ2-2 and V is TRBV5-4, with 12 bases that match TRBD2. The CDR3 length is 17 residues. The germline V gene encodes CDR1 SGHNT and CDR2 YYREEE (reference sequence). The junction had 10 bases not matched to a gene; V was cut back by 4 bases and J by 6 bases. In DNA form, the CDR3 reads TGTGCCAGCAGCACCACTAGCGGGAGGAGTATTTCCGGGGAGCTGTTTTTT. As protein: CASSTTSGRSISGELFF.

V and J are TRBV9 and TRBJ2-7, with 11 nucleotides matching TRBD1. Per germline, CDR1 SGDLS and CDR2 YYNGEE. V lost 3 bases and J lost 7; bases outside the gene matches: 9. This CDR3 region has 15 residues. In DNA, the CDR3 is TGTGCCAGCAGCGCCCCCGGACAGGGGGCTGGGGAGCAGTACTTC. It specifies CASSAPGQGAGEQYF.

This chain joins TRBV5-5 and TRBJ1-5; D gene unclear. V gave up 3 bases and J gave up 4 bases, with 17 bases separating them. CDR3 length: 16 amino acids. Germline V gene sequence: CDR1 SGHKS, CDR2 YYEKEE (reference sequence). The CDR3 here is CASSWGDTSLNQPQHF. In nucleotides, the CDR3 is TGTGCCAGCAGCTGGGGAGACACCTCGCTAAATCAGCCCCAGCATTTT.

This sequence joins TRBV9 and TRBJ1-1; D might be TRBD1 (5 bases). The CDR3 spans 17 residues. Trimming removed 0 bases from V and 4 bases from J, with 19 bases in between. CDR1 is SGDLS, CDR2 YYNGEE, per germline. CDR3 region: CASSVEQELRGITEAFF. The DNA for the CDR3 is TGTGCCAGCAGCGTAGAACAGGAGCTCCGGGGGATCACTGAAGCTTTCTTT.

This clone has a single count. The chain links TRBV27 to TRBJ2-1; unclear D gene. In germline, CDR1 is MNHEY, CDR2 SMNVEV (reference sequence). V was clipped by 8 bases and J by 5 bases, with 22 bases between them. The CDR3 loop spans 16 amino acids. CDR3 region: CASGRGSLGTDNEQFF. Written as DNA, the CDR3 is TGTGCCAGCGGCCGTGGGTCGCTGGGCACGGACAATGAGCAGTTCTTC.

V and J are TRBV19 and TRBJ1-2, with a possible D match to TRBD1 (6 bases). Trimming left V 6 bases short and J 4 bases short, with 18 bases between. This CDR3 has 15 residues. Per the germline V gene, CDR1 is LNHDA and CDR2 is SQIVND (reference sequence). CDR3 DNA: TGTGCCAGTAGCTCGGGACATCTGATGGGCTATGGCTACACCTTC. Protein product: CASSSGHLMGYGYTF.

The CDR3 loop is CASSTDGIPQPQHF. The CDR3 coding sequence is TGTGCCAGCAGTACCGACGGGATACCTCAGCCCCAGCATTTT. The rearrangement uses TRBV6-5 and TRBJ1-5; D is uncertain. This CDR3 has 14 amino acids. The V end was cut by 5 bases, the J end by 6 bases, with 14 bases between. Germline CDR1 MNHEY, CDR2 SVGAGI.

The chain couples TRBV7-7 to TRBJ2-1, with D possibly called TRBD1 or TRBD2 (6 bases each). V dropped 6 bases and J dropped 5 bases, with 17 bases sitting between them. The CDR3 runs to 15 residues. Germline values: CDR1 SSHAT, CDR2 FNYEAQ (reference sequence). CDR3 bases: TGTGCCAGCAGACAAACGTTGGGGGGCCACAATGAGCAGTTCTTC. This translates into CASRQTLGGHNEQFF.

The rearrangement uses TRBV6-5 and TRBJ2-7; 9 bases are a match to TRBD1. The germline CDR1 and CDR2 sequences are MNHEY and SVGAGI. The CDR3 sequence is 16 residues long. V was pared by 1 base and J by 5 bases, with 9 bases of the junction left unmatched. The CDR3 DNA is TGTGCCAGCAGTTACTTCTCCGGGACAGGGACCGACGAGCAGTACTTC. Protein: CASSYFSGTGTDEQYF.

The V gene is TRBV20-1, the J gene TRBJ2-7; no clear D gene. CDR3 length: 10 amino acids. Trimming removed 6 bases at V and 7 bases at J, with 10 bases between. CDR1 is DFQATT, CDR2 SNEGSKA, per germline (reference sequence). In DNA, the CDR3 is TGCAGTGCCGGCGTAGGAGAGCAGTACTTC. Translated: CSAGVGEQYF.

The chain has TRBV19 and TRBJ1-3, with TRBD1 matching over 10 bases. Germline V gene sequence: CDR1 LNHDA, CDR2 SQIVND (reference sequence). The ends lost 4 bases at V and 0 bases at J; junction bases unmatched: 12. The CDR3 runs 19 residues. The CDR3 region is CASSNGMGTGAYSGNTIYF. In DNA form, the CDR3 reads TGTGCCAGTAGTAATGGAATGGGGACAGGGGCCTACTCTGGAAACACCATATATTTT.

CDR3 residues: CAISESWQKYYEQYF. In nucleotides, the CDR3 is TGTGCCATCAGTGAGTCGTGGCAGAAATACTACGAGCAGTACTTC. J is TRBJ2-7 and V is TRBV10-3; no reliable D call. CDR3 size: 15 residues. Trimming stripped 0 bases from V and 3 bases from J, with 12 bases between. Germline loops: CDR1 ENHRY, CDR2 SYGVKD.

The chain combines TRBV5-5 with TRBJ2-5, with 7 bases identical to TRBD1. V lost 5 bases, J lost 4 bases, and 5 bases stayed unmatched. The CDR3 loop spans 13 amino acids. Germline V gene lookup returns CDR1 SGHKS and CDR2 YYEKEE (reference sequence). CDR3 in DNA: TGTGCCAGCAGTAAGACAGGGTCAGAGACCCAGTACTTC. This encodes CASSKTGSETQYF.

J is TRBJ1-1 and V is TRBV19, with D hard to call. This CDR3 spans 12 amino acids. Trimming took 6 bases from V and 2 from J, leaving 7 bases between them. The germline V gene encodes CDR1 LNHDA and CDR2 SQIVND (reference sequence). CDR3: CASRAPNTEAFF. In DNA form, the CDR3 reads TGTGCCAGTAGGGCCCCTAACACTGAAGCTTTCTTT.

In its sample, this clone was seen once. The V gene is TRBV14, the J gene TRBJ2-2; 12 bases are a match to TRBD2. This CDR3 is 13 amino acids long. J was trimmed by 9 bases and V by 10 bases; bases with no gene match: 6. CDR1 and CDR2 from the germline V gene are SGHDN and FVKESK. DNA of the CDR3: TGTGCCACCGGGACTAGCGGGCACCGGGAGCTGTTTTTT. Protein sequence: CATGTSGHRELFF.

As DNA, the CDR3 is TGTGCCATCAGTGGGGGAGATGGCTACACCTTC. Encoded protein: CAISGGDGYTF. The V gene is TRBV10-3, the J gene TRBJ1-2; D remains unclear. V lost 4 bases to trimming and J lost 6 bases, with 6 bases between them. Germline assignment: CDR1 ENHRY and CDR2 SYGVKD. This CDR3 comprises 11 residues.

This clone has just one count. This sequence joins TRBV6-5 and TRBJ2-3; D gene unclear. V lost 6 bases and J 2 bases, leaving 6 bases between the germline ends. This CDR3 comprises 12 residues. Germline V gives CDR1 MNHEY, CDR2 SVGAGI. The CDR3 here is CASRRSTDTQYF. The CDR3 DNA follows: TGTGCCAGCAGGAGGTCCACAGATACGCAGTATTTT.

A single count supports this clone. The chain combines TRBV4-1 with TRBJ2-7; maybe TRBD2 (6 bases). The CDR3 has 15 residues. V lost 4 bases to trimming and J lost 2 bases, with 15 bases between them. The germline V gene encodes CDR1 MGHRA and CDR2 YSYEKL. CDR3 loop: CASSRVSGFTYEQYF. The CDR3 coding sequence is TGCGCCAGCAGCCGCGTGAGCGGGTTCACCTACGAGCAGTACTTC.

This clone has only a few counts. The CDR3 protein is CASSFGLYNEQFF. CDR3 coding DNA: TGTGCCAGCAGCTTCGGACTTTACAATGAGCAGTTCTTC. The chain employs TRBV11-3 and TRBJ2-1; tentative D call: TRBD2 (5 bases). Germline V gene data show CDR1 as SGHNT and CDR2 as YENEEA. V lost 3 bases and J lost 4, with 7 bases in between. There are 13 residues in the CDR3.